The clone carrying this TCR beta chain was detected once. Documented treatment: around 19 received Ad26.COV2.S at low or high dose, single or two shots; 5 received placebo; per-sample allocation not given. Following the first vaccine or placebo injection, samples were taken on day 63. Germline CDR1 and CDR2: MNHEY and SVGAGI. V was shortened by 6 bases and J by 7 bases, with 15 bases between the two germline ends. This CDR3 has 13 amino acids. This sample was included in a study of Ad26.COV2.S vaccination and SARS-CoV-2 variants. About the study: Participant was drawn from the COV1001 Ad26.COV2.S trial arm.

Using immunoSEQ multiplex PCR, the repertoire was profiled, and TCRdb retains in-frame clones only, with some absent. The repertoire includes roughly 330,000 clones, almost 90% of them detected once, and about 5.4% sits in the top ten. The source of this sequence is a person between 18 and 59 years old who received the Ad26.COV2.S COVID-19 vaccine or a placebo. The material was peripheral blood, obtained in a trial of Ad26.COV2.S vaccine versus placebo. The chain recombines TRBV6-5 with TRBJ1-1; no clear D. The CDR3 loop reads CASRSPDRNEAFF. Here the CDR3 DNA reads TGTGCCAGCAGATCACCGGACCGTAATGAAGCTTTCTTT.